This TCR beta chain was retrieved from a study of T cells after yellow fever vaccination. Germline V gene data show CDR1 as SQVTM and CDR2 as ANQGSEA. This CDR3 has 15 residues. V lost 6 bases and J lost 2; bases outside the gene matches: 10. This clonotype was counted between two and nine times. No antigen is known for it. 5'RACE template switching added a universal primer site and UMIs to TCR cDNA. Via MiXCR, TCRdb re-called the 5' RACE reads, giving one row per CDR3 protein. The data contain under 300,000 distinct CDR3 sequences, 6.9% of them singletons. Notes on the study in general: At approximately 96% for CD4 and around 91% for CD8, most primary-vaccination clones showed up again after the booster.

The sequencing here drew on CD4+ T cells sorted from PBMCs, taken 15 days after the yellow fever booster vaccination. The sequence came from a man aged 30 to 39 who received the YFV17D yellow fever vaccine. The chain joins TRBV29-1 to TRBJ2-3, with TRBD1 matching 8 bases. CDR3 protein: CSVDRVLTTTDTQYF. The CDR3 DNA reads TGCAGCGTGGACAGGGTGTTGACAACCACAGATACGCAGTATTTT.